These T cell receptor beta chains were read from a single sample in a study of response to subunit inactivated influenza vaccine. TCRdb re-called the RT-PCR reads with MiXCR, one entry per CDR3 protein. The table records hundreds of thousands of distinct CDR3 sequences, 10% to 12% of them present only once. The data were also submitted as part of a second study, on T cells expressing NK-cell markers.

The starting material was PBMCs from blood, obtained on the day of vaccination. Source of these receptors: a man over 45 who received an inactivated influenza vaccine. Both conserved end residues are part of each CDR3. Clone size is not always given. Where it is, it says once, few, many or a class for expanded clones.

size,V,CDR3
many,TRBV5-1,CASSDFGLNTGELFF
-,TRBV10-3,CAISESPGQLSGANVLTF
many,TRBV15,CATSRELETQYF
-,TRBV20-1,CSARDQRDTYTDTQYF
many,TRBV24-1,CATSAPSAGGRYNEQFF
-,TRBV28,CASSQQGAGGPDTQYF
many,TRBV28,CASSLAGATYNEQFF
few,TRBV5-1,CASSTSRARTQETQYF
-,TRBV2,CASRMDRDNEQFF
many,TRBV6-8,CASSYSGTGVSTGANVLTF
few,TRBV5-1,CASSLETYQETQYF
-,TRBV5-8,CASSLDSRGYGYTF
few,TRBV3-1,CASSLGVLHTEAFF
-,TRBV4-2,CASSQGLAGEHYEQYF
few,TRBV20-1,CSGESGLAIEQYF
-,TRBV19,CASRDQDATYEQYF
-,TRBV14,CASSQGQATSGKYNNEQFF
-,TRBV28,CASSLLSRIFDYGYTF
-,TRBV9,CASSVEPTTNYGYTF
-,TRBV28,CASRPPNGGGKGYEQFF
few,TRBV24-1,CATSETHARGDTGYTF
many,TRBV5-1,CASSVNRDHTEAFF
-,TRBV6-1,CASRRDGYYYGYTF
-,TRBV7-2,CASSISGGAYTGELFF
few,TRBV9,CASSVRDYIYEQYF
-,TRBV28,CASSRTGSTRFQETQYF
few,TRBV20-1,CSARDLKGPNYGYTF
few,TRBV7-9,CASSQDLSSTDTQYF
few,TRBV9,CASSVELTKGTDTQYF
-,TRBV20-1,CSASRDYSRDTQYF
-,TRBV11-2,CASSRGGGDGYTF
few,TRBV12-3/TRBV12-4,CASSLVGSSETQYF
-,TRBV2,CASSVGGSGYEQYF
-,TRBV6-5,CASSYSIAQGAGNTIYF
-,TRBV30,CAWSPRGNQPQHF
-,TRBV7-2,CASSPLSAGGAFF
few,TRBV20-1,CSAKDIWNTEAFF
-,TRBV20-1,CSARTGQGAGELFF
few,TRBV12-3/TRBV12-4,CASSNDRGTVYNEQFF
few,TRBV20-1,CSARYGGASSSQYF
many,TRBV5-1,CASSTWTGEETQYF
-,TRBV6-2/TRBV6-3,CASSYSTGTYEQHF
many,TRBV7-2,CASRATRGQETQYF
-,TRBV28,CASSQPGTGSNEQYF
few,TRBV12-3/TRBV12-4,CASRGQVGVYGYTF
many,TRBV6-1,CASRRSSGPYNEQFF
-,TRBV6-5,CASSYGDSGFGDTQYF
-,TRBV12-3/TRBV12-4,CASSLTSGRSTGELFF
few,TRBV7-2,CASSLKGAPDTQYF
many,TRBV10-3,CAISESSGGVANVLTF
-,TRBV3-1,CASSGTRGGHEQFF
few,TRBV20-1,CSAHAAREGHTDTQYF
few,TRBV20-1,CSATPTGRTNTEAFF
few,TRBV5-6,CASSFLTSGSSKDTQYF
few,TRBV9,CASSVLQGYQETQYF
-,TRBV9,CASSVASGGSEQYF
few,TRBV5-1,CASSREGAGTDTQYF
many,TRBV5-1,CASSLGPLNSPLHF
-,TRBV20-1,CSANPGGPVNNNEQFF